One and the same sample provided the 18 T cell receptor beta chains below, sequenced in a study of blood T cell repertoires in COVID-19. The table came from immunoSEQ multiplex PCR; TCRdb's copy has only in-frame clones and leaves some out. The sample has around 200,000 clones; about 83% are singletons. The source material was peripheral blood. All receptors derive from a woman aged 30 to 39 with COVID-19, enrolled during active disease.

The CDR3 here is CASPEGQKPNYGYTF. DNA of the CDR3: TGTGCCAGCCCAGAGGGACAGAAACCTAACTATGGCTACACCTTC. The chain joins TRBV6-5 to TRBJ1-2; 7 nucleotides align to TRBD1. The CDR3 consists of 15 residues. V shed 8 bases, J shed 0 bases, and the junction held 9 bases outside the gene matches. CDR1 and CDR2 (germline): MNHEY, SVGAGI.

The gene calls are TRBV12-3 or TRBV12-4 and TRBJ2-5, with TRBD2 matching 8 bases. With 5 bases clipped from V and 3 bases from J, the junction kept 2 bases outside the gene matches. The CDR3 spans 13 residues. For the CDR3, the DNA is TGTGCCAGCAGTGCACTAGCGGAAGAGACCCAGTACTTC. This codes for CASSALAEETQYF.

This sequence joins TRBV12-5 and TRBJ1-1; 8 bases match TRBD1. Germline-derived CDR1 and CDR2 are LGHNT and FRNRAP. The CDR3 loop spans 15 amino acids. The ends lost 4 bases at V and 4 bases at J; junction bases unmatched: 8. CDR3 sequence (DNA): TGTGCTAGTGGTTCATACAGGGGGGGAGGCACTGAAGCTTTCTTT. It translates to CASGSYRGGGTEAFF.

V and J are TRBV7-2 and TRBJ2-5; 12 nucleotides line up with TRBD2. The CDR3 extends over 18 amino acids. The V gene's germline CDR1 is SGHTA and CDR2 FQGNSA. V dropped 1 base and J dropped 0; count of bases not matched to a gene: 6. This CDR3 is CASSLGGLAGGYQETQYF. Written as DNA, the CDR3 is TGTGCCAGCAGCTTAGGTGGTCTAGCGGGGGGGTACCAAGAGACCCAGTACTTC.

This chain joins TRBV10-3 and TRBJ1-1; D might be TRBD1 (5 bases). V dropped 0 bases and J dropped 3 bases, with 11 bases sitting between them. Germline V gives CDR1 ENHRY, CDR2 SYGVKD. The CDR3 has 15 amino acids. In DNA, the CDR3 is TGTGCCATCAGTGAGTCGACAGACACGGACACTGAAGCTTTCTTT. Amino acid sequence: CAISESTDTDTEAFF.

This clone was observed a few times. The V and J genes are TRBV12-3 or TRBV12-4 and TRBJ1-2; D ambiguous. This CDR3 is 13 amino acids long. The ends were cut back, 3 bases at V and 4 bases at J, with 9 bases in the middle. The CDR3 region is CASSFGEAYGYTF. CDR3 sequence (DNA): TGTGCCAGCAGTTTTGGGGAGGCCTATGGCTACACCTTC.

This clone was detected a few times. This chain connects TRBV5-4 to TRBJ2-1; 7 bases align to TRBD2. The germline gives CDR1 SGHNT, CDR2 YYREEE (reference sequence). The CDR3 consists of 14 residues. J gave up 9 bases and V 2 bases, and 8 bases lay outside the gene matches. The CDR3 protein is CASSFIMGGSEQFF. The DNA of the CDR3 is TGTGCCAGCAGCTTTATTATGGGGGGGAGTGAGCAGTTCTTC.

This chain uses TRBV5-4 with TRBJ1-3; TRBD1 agrees at 9 bases. This CDR3 region has 17 residues. Germline-derived CDR1 and CDR2 are SGHNT and YYREEE (reference sequence). The junction had 8 bases not matched to a gene; V was cut back by 3 bases and J by 1 base. The CDR3 is CASSYDPGTGSGNTIYF. Written as DNA, the CDR3 is TGTGCCAGCAGCTACGATCCAGGGACAGGGTCTGGAAACACCATATATTTT.

This clone came up a few times. This chain links TRBV6-5 with TRBJ2-7, with D possibly matching TRBD1 (7 bases). CDR1 and CDR2 (germline): MNHEY, SVGAGI. CDR3 length: 14 amino acids. Trimming removed 6 bases from V and 3 bases from J, with 15 bases in between. CDR3 sequence reads: CASSLTGRIYEQYF. CDR3 nucleotide sequence: TGTGCCAGCAGCTTGACAGGGAGGATCTACGAGCAGTACTTC.

The chain links TRBV19 to TRBJ2-5; TRBD1 matches at 10 bases. The CDR3 covers 15 residues. CDR1 is LNHDA, CDR2 SQIVND, per germline (reference sequence). J gave up 4 bases and V 5 bases, and 7 bases lay outside the gene matches. The CDR3 DNA is TGTGCCAGTAGTCTTAGAGGGACAGGGGTAGAGACCCAGTACTTC. It encodes CASSLRGTGVETQYF.

The rearrangement links TRBV12-3 or TRBV12-4 to TRBJ2-5; 8 nucleotides line up with TRBD1. The CDR3 spans 13 residues. V shed 6 bases, J shed 4 bases, and the junction held 4 bases outside the gene matches. CDR3 sequence (DNA): TGTGCCAGCAGACAGGGGGAAGGAGAGACCCAGTACTTC. Encoded protein: CASRQGEGETQYF.

The rearrangement links TRBV11-1 to TRBJ1-1; the match to TRBD1 covers 9 bases. Looked up from germline, CDR1 is SGHAT and CDR2 is FQDESV (reference sequence). V lost 4 bases to trimming and J lost 2 bases; unmatched junction nucleotides: 2. The CDR3 sequence is 14 residues long. The CDR3 DNA follows: TGTGCCAGCAGCTGGGGACAGGGCAACACTGAAGCTTTCTTT. Protein sequence: CASSWGQGNTEAFF. Full variable domain (outside the CDR3, taken from reference TRBV11-1 and TRBJ1-1): EAEVAQSPRYKITEKSQAVAFWCDPISGHATLYWYRQILGQGPELLVQFQDESVVDDSQLPKDRFSAERLKGVDSTLKIQPAELGDSAMYLCASSWGQGNTEAFFGQGTRLTVV.

This clone was detected a few times. This chain uses TRBV12-3 or TRBV12-4 with TRBJ2-5, with 9 bases fitting TRBD2. CDR3 length: 13 amino acids. V gave up 5 bases and J gave up 6 bases; unmatched junction bases: 4. The CDR3 is CASSVSGSKTQYF. The CDR3 region has the DNA TGTGCCAGCAGTGTTAGCGGGAGTAAGACCCAGTACTTC.

The CDR3, as DNA: TGTGCCATCAGTGAGTCGCAACGGGGATACACAGATACGCAGTATTTT. Its translation: CAISESQRGYTDTQYF. The rearrangement joins TRBV10-3 to TRBJ2-3; D possibly corresponds to TRBD2 (5 bases). This CDR3 is 16 amino acids long. The V end lost 0 bases, the J end lost 2 bases, and 12 bases lay between the germline ends. Germline CDR1 is ENHRY and CDR2 is SYGVKD.

The rearrangement joins TRBV7-9 to TRBJ2-3, with 8 bases matching TRBD1. This CDR3 is built from 13 residues. Germline values: CDR1 SEHNR, CDR2 FQNEAQ (reference sequence). CDR3 in amino acids: CAGLDRVLDTQYF. The CDR3 DNA follows: TGTGCAGGCCTGGACAGGGTGTTGGATACGCAGTATTTT.

This clone was counted a single time. The chain links TRBV12-5 to TRBJ2-7, with 8 bases matching TRBD1. CDR3 length: 16 residues. With V trimmed by 0 bases and J by 0 bases, 4 bases remained unmatched. Germline CDR1 reads LGHNT; CDR2 reads FRNRAP. The CDR3 DNA reads TGTGCTAGTGGTTTGGTACTAGACAGGGGCTCCTACGAGCAGTACTTC. Its protein product is CASGLVLDRGSYEQYF.

The chain recombines TRBV7-2 with TRBJ2-1; 11 bases line up with TRBD1. The CDR3 contains 15 residues. V lost 4 bases and J lost 4; bases outside the gene matches: 3. Germline CDR1 is SGHTA and CDR2 is FQGNSA. The CDR3 DNA is TGTGCCAGCAGCTGGACAGGGGGCGCTTACAATGAGCAGTTCTTC. Its protein is CASSWTGGAYNEQFF.

The chain carries TRBV5-1 and TRBJ2-7; TRBD2 might be the D (6 bases). Trimming pared 2 bases from V and 2 bases from J, leaving 17 bases between. CDR1 is SGHRS and CDR2 is YFSETQ in the germline V gene. The CDR3 has 16 amino acids. The CDR3 region has the DNA TGCGCCAGCAGCTTAGTTTCCAGCGGGCTTACCTACGAGCAGTACTTC. Amino acid sequence: CASSLVSSGLTYEQYF. Combining the CDR3 with reference TRBV5-1 and TRBJ2-7 gives the whole variable domain KAGVTQTPRYLIKTRGQQVTLSCSPISGHRSVSWYQQTPGQGLQFLFEYFSETQRNKGNFPGRFSGRQFSNSRSEMNVSTLELGDSALYLCASSLVSSGLTYEQYFGPGTRLTVT.